This TCR beta chain was observed in a study of blood T cell repertoires in COVID-19 (TCRdb year 2020). Study-wide context: Samples covering the acute and convalescent phases of COVID-19 were provided by collaborators in the United States, Italy and Spain. The material from the prospective study consisted of cDNA or gDNA derived from T cells, B-cell-depleted T cells, or PBMCs. Deeply sampled blood TCRbeta repertoires from subjects exposed to, actively infected with, or recovered from COVID-19 were included in the dataset. The repertoires were released in a freely available public database meant as a resource for research on the immune response to SARS-CoV-2. The samples were drawn from the first 160 participants of the ongoing ImmuneRACE study and from more than 1,000 subjects provided by 6 global collaborators. The sample metadata nearly always contained a de-identified subject ID, COVID-19 status, age in years and sex. HLA class I and class II types, where available, came from metadata supplied by the sample provider rather than from assay-based typing. Results the study describes overall, beyond this receptor: The quantity of clinical and demographic metadata differed by source and by participant and was supplied without curation.

On this clone itself: Its antigen target is currently unknown. One base away there is no much larger clone; base qualities are not given.

TCRbeta CDR3 regions were amplified from genomic DNA using the immunoSEQ Assay, a bias-controlled multiplex PCR. The paper's processing steps were these. Nucleated cell counts per sample were estimated from amplification of reference gene primers within the assay. To quantify the absolute abundance of each unique TCRbeta CDR3 rearrangement, sequence reads were collapsed and filtered. For each sample, productive Simpson clonality was calculated by taking the square root of Simpson's diversity index across productive rearrangements. TCRdb mirrors the immuneACCESS table, restricted to in-frame sequences. Some clones are absent from its copies; in checked studies, under half trace to an unresolved V gene, and the reason for the others is unknown. D and trimming come from the DNA, and the V and J calls and clone size come from that table. This sample holds 95,000 to 130,000 clones; around four fifths were observed only once. Jointly, the top ten make up about 8% of the sample.

Each collaborating institution followed its own protocols to collect whole blood in K2EDTA tubes. For TCRbeta analysis, collaborators shipped samples in one of three forms: frozen whole blood, isolated PBMCs, or DNA extracted from either of those sample types. The TCR was taken from a man between 65 and 79 years old with active or convalescent COVID-19. Sequencing input: peripheral blood.

The CDR3 reads as follows: CASSYSTGQGLRETQYF. The DNA sequence reads TGTGCCAGCAGTTACTCGACGGGACAGGGGTTGCGAGAGACCCAGTACTTC. The chain joins TRBV6-2 or TRBV6-3 to TRBJ2-5, with 10 bases aligning to TRBD1. Based on the germline V gene, the CDR1 and CDR2 sequences are MNHEY and SVGEGT. Spanning cysteine to phenylalanine, the CDR3 consists of 17 amino acids. The read is trimmed to its CDR3 DNA, 51 bases read in frame from base 1. The germline V end is reduced by 0 bases and the J end by 4 bases; junction bases left unmatched: 8.